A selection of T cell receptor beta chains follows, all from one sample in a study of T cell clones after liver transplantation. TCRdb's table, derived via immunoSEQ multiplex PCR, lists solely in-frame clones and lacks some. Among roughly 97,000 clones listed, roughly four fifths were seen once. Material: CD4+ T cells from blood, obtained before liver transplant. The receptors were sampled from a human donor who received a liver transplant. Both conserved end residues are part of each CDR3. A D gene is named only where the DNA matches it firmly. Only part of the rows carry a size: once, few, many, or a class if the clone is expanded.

CDR3 DNA: TGTGCCAGTAGGGCAGACTCTAGGGGAGGCTACACCTTC; CDR3 protein: CASRADSRGGYTF; D gene: NA; V gene: TRBV19; clone size: NA; J gene: TRBJ1-2
CDR3 DNA: TGTGCCAGTAGTATTCGGGGACTAGCGGGAGGGAATGAGCAGTTCTTC; CDR3 protein: CASSIRGLAGGNEQFF; D gene: TRBD2; V gene: TRBV19; clone size: NA; J gene: TRBJ2-1
CDR3 DNA: TGTGCCAGCAGCGCCCGCCGGGACAGCCTAGCTGGTTTCTACGAGCAGTACTTC; CDR3 protein: CASSARRDSLAGFYEQYF; D gene: TRBD1; V gene: TRBV9; clone size: NA; J gene: TRBJ2-7
CDR3 DNA: TGTGCCAGTAGTACAGGTCGACGCTCGGAATCGCATGGCTACACCTTC; CDR3 protein: CASSTGRRSESHGYTF; D gene: NA; V gene: TRBV19; clone size: NA; J gene: TRBJ1-2
CDR3 DNA: TGTGCCAGTAGTCGGATAGGGGGCGGGGAGCAGTACTTC; CDR3 protein: CASSRIGGGEQYF; D gene: TRBD1; V gene: TRBV19; clone size: NA; J gene: TRBJ2-7
CDR3 DNA: TGTGCCAGCAGCCAAGCCCCAGGAGAGACCCAGTACTTC; CDR3 protein: CASSQAPGETQYF; D gene: NA; V gene: TRBV14; clone size: once; J gene: TRBJ2-5
CDR3 DNA: TGTGCCAGCAGCTCCCCGACAGGGGCCACAGATACGCAGTATTTT; CDR3 protein: CASSSPTGATDTQYF; D gene: TRBD1; V gene: TRBV7-9; clone size: NA; J gene: TRBJ2-3
CDR3 DNA: TGCGCCAGCAGCTTCGGACAGGAGGGCTATGGCTACACCTTC; CDR3 protein: CASSFGQEGYGYTF; D gene: TRBD1; V gene: TRBV5-1; clone size: NA; J gene: TRBJ1-2
CDR3 DNA: TGTGCCAGCAGCTTAGATCGCTCGAGAGGGGGAACAGATACGCAGTATTTT; CDR3 protein: CASSLDRSRGGTDTQYF; D gene: NA; V gene: TRBV11-3; clone size: NA; J gene: TRBJ2-3
CDR3 DNA: TGTGCCAGCACCCAAGGGACGGTGAAGACCGGGGAGCTGTTTTTT; CDR3 protein: CASTQGTVKTGELFF; D gene: NA; V gene: TRBV7-8; clone size: few; J gene: TRBJ2-2
CDR3 DNA: TGTGCCAGCAGTCCCCCATGGGGGGACGAACTGAGCTCCTACGAGCAGTACTTC; CDR3 protein: CASSPPWGDELSSYEQYF; D gene: NA; V gene: TRBV21-1; clone size: NA; J gene: TRBJ2-7
CDR3 DNA: TGTGCCAGCAGGGAGTACAGGGGGGACACTGAAGCTTTCTTT; CDR3 protein: CASREYRGDTEAFF; D gene: TRBD1; V gene: TRBV25-1; clone size: NA; J gene: TRBJ1-1
CDR3 DNA: TGTGCCAGCAGTACTGGGGGGGTGAACACTGAAGCTTTCTTT; CDR3 protein: CASSTGGVNTEAFF; D gene: NA; V gene: TRBV6-4; clone size: NA; J gene: TRBJ1-1
CDR3 DNA: TGTGCCAGCAGCCTATCGACAGGCCGCAACTATGGCTACACCTTC; CDR3 protein: CASSLSTGRNYGYTF; D gene: NA; V gene: TRBV5-4; clone size: NA; J gene: TRBJ1-2
CDR3 DNA: TGTGCCAGTACTCCCACAGGGGTGGACACTGAAGCTTTCTTT; CDR3 protein: CASTPTGVDTEAFF; D gene: TRBD1; V gene: TRBV19; clone size: NA; J gene: TRBJ1-1
CDR3 DNA: TGTGCCAGCAGTAGCCCGGTGTTCTTC; CDR3 protein: CASSSPVFF; D gene: NA; V gene: TRBV28; clone size: NA; J gene: TRBJ2-1
CDR3 DNA: TGTGCCGTACGACAGGGGAACACTGAAGCTTTCTTT; CDR3 protein: CAVRQGNTEAFF; D gene: TRBD1; V gene: TRBV10-3; clone size: few; J gene: TRBJ1-1
CDR3 DNA: TGTGCCTGGAGTGCCCGACGGGTCAATGAGCAGTTCTTC; CDR3 protein: CAWSARRVNEQFF; D gene: NA; V gene: TRBV30; clone size: NA; J gene: TRBJ2-1
CDR3 DNA: TGTGCCAGCAGACTCAGCGGGGGAAGCTCCTACGAGCAGTACTTC; CDR3 protein: CASRLSGGSSYEQYF; D gene: TRBD2; V gene: TRBV28; clone size: NA; J gene: TRBJ2-7
CDR3 DNA: TGTGCCAGCTCACCTGCGACAGGGTACAATCAGCCCCAGCATTTT; CDR3 protein: CASSPATGYNQPQHF; D gene: TRBD1; V gene: TRBV18; clone size: NA; J gene: TRBJ1-5
CDR3 DNA: TGTGCCAGCAGGGGAAACCTACGGGGTGAAAAACTGTTTTTT; CDR3 protein: CASRGNLRGEKLFF; D gene: NA; V gene: TRBV6-1; clone size: few; J gene: TRBJ1-4
CDR3 DNA: TGTGCCAGCAGCGTAGCCACTAGCGGGGGAACCCAGTACTTC; CDR3 protein: CASSVATSGGTQYF; D gene: TRBD2; V gene: TRBV9; clone size: NA; J gene: TRBJ2-5
CDR3 DNA: TGTGCCAGCAGCTTAGCGACAGGGAATCATTCACCCCTCCACTTT; CDR3 protein: CASSLATGNHSPLHF; D gene: TRBD1; V gene: TRBV11-2; clone size: NA; J gene: TRBJ1-6
CDR3 DNA: TGTGCCAGCAGCCTAGGGGGGAAGGGACCCAAAAACATTCAGTACTTC; CDR3 protein: CASSLGGKGPKNIQYF; D gene: NA; V gene: TRBV5-4; clone size: NA; J gene: TRBJ2-4
CDR3 DNA: TGTGCCAGCAGCCCAGGCGGACAGGGGGCGCGAGGCTACACCTTC; CDR3 protein: CASSPGGQGARGYTF; D gene: TRBD1; V gene: TRBV7-2; clone size: NA; J gene: TRBJ1-2
CDR3 DNA: TGTGCCAGCTCACCACAGGGGGCAAATCAGCCCCAGCATTTT; CDR3 protein: CASSPQGANQPQHF; D gene: TRBD1; V gene: TRBV18; clone size: NA; J gene: TRBJ1-5
CDR3 DNA: TGTGCCAGCAGGCAGACAGGGGGCGGCAATCAGCCCCAGCATTTT; CDR3 protein: CASRQTGGGNQPQHF; D gene: TRBD1; V gene: TRBV27; clone size: NA; J gene: TRBJ1-5
CDR3 DNA: TGTGCCAGTAGTATCCCCAGAACAGGGGCCGTCTATGGCTACACCTTC; CDR3 protein: CASSIPRTGAVYGYTF; D gene: TRBD1; V gene: TRBV19; clone size: NA; J gene: TRBJ1-2
CDR3 DNA: TGTGCCAGCAGTGACGCGGCAGCCTCTAGCACAGATACGCAGTATTTT; CDR3 protein: CASSDAAASSTDTQYF; D gene: NA; V gene: TRBV6-4; clone size: NA; J gene: TRBJ2-3
CDR3 DNA: TGTGCCAGCAGCTTGACAAGCGGGGAGCAGTTCTTC; CDR3 protein: CASSLTSGEQFF; D gene: NA; V gene: TRBV5-6; clone size: NA; J gene: TRBJ2-1
CDR3 DNA: TGCGCCAGCAGCTGGACAGGGGGCGCGTCAGATACGCAGTATTTT; CDR3 protein: CASSWTGGASDTQYF; D gene: TRBD1; V gene: TRBV5-1; clone size: few; J gene: TRBJ2-3
CDR3 DNA: TGTGCCAGTAGGTTGAACTCTGGAAACACCATATATTTT; CDR3 protein: CASRLNSGNTIYF; D gene: NA; V gene: TRBV19; clone size: NA; J gene: TRBJ1-3
CDR3 DNA: TGTGCCAGCAGCTTTGGGTCTAGCGCCTCTGGGGAGCAGTACTTC; CDR3 protein: CASSFGSSASGEQYF; D gene: NA; V gene: TRBV5-6; clone size: NA; J gene: TRBJ2-7
CDR3 DNA: TGTGCCAGCACTAGGAACACTGAAGCTTTCTTT; CDR3 protein: CASTRNTEAFF; D gene: NA; V gene: TRBV6-1; clone size: NA; J gene: TRBJ1-1
CDR3 DNA: TGTGCCAGCAGCACCGAGGGGAGTGGTAATTCACCCCTCCACTTT; CDR3 protein: CASSTEGSGNSPLHF; D gene: NA; V gene: TRBV7-9; clone size: NA; J gene: TRBJ1-6
CDR3 DNA: TGTGCCAGCAGTCCTACAGTAAGGACCCAGTACTTC; CDR3 protein: CASSPTVRTQYF; D gene: NA; V gene: TRBV2; clone size: once; J gene: TRBJ2-5
CDR3 DNA: TGTGCCAGCAGCTTATTGGGGACCGAAACCTACGAGCAGTACTTC; CDR3 protein: CASSLLGTETYEQYF; D gene: NA; V gene: TRBV7-9; clone size: NA; J gene: TRBJ2-7
CDR3 DNA: TGTGCCAGCAGCTTGGAACAGGGGATAGGAAACACCATATATTTT; CDR3 protein: CASSLEQGIGNTIYF; D gene: TRBD1; V gene: TRBV5-6; clone size: NA; J gene: TRBJ1-3
CDR3 DNA: TGTGCCAGCAGCAGGGGACAGACCCAGCCCCAGCATTTT; CDR3 protein: CASSRGQTQPQHF; D gene: TRBD1; V gene: TRBV7-9; clone size: NA; J gene: TRBJ1-5
CDR3 DNA: TGTGCCAGCAAAGGGGACAGGGCGTTCTACGAGCAGTACTTC; CDR3 protein: CASKGDRAFYEQYF; D gene: TRBD1; V gene: TRBV25-1; clone size: NA; J gene: TRBJ2-7
CDR3 DNA: TGCGCCAGCAGCTCGCGGTTACAGGGTGAGCAGTTCTTC; CDR3 protein: CASSSRLQGEQFF; D gene: NA; V gene: TRBV5-1; clone size: NA; J gene: TRBJ2-1
CDR3 DNA: TGTGCCAGCAGCTTACCCCCCGTCACAGATACGCAGTATTTT; CDR3 protein: CASSLPPVTDTQYF; D gene: NA; V gene: TRBV7-3; clone size: NA; J gene: TRBJ2-3
CDR3 DNA: TGTGCCACCAGCCCAAGCTATGGACATTCGAACACCGGGGAGCTGTTTTTT; CDR3 protein: CATSPSYGHSNTGELFF; D gene: NA; V gene: TRBV15; clone size: NA; J gene: TRBJ2-2
CDR3 DNA: TGTGCCAGCAGTCTCTCCCACGAGCAGTACTTC; CDR3 protein: CASSLSHEQYF; D gene: NA; V gene: TRBV27; clone size: NA; J gene: TRBJ2-7
CDR3 DNA: TGTGCCAGCAGGCATGATGGGGGGTCCTACGAGCAGTACTTC; CDR3 protein: CASRHDGGSYEQYF; D gene: NA; V gene: TRBV6-1; clone size: many; J gene: TRBJ2-7
CDR3 DNA: TGTGCCAGCTCAACGGGACGGCTTAGCAATCAGCCCCAGCATTTT; CDR3 protein: CASSTGRLSNQPQHF; D gene: NA; V gene: TRBV18; clone size: NA; J gene: TRBJ1-5
CDR3 DNA: TGTGCCAGCGCTCTTCCGGGGGGTGGATCAGATACGCAGTATTTT; CDR3 protein: CASALPGGGSDTQYF; D gene: TRBD2; V gene: TRBV7-6; clone size: NA; J gene: TRBJ2-3
CDR3 DNA: TGTGCCTGGAGTGGACATAGCGGGCTGAGGGGCACCGGGGAGCTGTTTTTT; CDR3 protein: CAWSGHSGLRGTGELFF; D gene: TRBD2; V gene: TRBV30; clone size: NA; J gene: TRBJ2-2
CDR3 DNA: TGCGCCAGCAGTGAACGACTAGCGGGATCCAACGAGCAGTACTTC; CDR3 protein: CASSERLAGSNEQYF; D gene: TRBD2; V gene: TRBV10-2; clone size: NA; J gene: TRBJ2-7
CDR3 DNA: TGTGCCAGCAGCTTGGGTCATGTGGGCCAGCAGTACTTC; CDR3 protein: CASSLGHVGQQYF; D gene: NA; V gene: TRBV5-4; clone size: NA; J gene: TRBJ2-7
CDR3 DNA: TGTGCCACCAGCCCTAGACTAGCGGGACCGAGCACAGATACGCAGTATTTT; CDR3 protein: CATSPRLAGPSTDTQYF; D gene: TRBD2; V gene: TRBV15; clone size: NA; J gene: TRBJ2-3
CDR3 DNA: TGTGCCAGTAGTGTACAGCAGTTGAACACCGGGGAGCTGTTTTTT; CDR3 protein: CASSVQQLNTGELFF; D gene: NA; V gene: TRBV19; clone size: NA; J gene: TRBJ2-2
CDR3 DNA: TGTGCCAGCAGCGTAGCGGACAGCTCCTACGAGCAGTACTTC; CDR3 protein: CASSVADSSYEQYF; D gene: NA; V gene: TRBV9; clone size: NA; J gene: TRBJ2-7
CDR3 DNA: TGCGCCAGCAGCCAAGTACGGAGATATGGCTACACCTTC; CDR3 protein: CASSQVRRYGYTF; D gene: NA; V gene: TRBV4-3; clone size: NA; J gene: TRBJ1-2
CDR3 DNA: TGTGCCAGCAGCCCACGCCTTTCCTCCTACAATGAGCAGTTCTTC; CDR3 protein: CASSPRLSSYNEQFF; D gene: NA; V gene: TRBV7-8; clone size: NA; J gene: TRBJ2-1
CDR3 DNA: TGCGCCAGCAGCCAAGATAACCTAGCGGGGGGTTACAATGGGCAGTTCTTC; CDR3 protein: CASSQDNLAGGYNGQFF; D gene: TRBD2; V gene: TRBV4-3; clone size: NA; J gene: TRBJ2-1
CDR3 DNA: TGTGCCAGCTCGGTGGAGACGGACCGTAACTATGGCTACACCTTC; CDR3 protein: CASSVETDRNYGYTF; D gene: NA; V gene: TRBV18; clone size: NA; J gene: TRBJ1-2
CDR3 DNA: TGTGCCAGCAGCTTAACGACTCGAACTTCCGAAGCTTTCTTT; CDR3 protein: CASSLTTRTSEAFF; D gene: NA; V gene: TRBV7-3; clone size: NA; J gene: TRBJ1-1
CDR3 DNA: TGTGCCAGTTACCCGGAGAGGATAGGGACTGAAGCTTTCTTT; CDR3 protein: CASYPERIGTEAFF; D gene: NA; V gene: TRBV19; clone size: once; J gene: TRBJ1-1